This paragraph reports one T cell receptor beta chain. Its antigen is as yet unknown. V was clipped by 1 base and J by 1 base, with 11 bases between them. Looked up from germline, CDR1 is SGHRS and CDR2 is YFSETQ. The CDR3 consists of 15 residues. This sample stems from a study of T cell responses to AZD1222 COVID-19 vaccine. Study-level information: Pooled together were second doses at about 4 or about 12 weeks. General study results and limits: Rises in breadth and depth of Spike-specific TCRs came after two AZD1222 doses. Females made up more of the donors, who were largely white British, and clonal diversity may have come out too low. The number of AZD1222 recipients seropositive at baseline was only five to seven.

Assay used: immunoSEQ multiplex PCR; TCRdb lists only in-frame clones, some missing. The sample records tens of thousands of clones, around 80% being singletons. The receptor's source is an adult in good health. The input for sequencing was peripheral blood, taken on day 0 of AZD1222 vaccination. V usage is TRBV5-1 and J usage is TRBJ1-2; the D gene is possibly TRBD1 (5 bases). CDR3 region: CASSLTGRYNYGYTF. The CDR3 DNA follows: TGCGCCAGCAGCTTGACAGGCCGGTATAACTATGGCTACACCTTC.